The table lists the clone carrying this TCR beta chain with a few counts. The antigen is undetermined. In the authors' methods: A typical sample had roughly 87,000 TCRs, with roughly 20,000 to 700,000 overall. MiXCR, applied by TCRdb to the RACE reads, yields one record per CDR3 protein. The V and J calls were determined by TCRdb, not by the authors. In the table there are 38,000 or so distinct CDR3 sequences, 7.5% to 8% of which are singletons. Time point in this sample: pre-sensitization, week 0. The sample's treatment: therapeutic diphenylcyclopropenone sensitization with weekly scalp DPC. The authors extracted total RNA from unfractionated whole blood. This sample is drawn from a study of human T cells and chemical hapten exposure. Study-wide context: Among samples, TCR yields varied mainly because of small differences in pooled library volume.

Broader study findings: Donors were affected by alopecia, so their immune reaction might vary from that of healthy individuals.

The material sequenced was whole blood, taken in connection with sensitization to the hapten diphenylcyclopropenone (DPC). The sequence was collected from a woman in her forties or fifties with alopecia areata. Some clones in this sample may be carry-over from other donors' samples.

CDR3 loop: CASSPGQAVNTEAFF. CDR3 sequence (DNA): TGCGCCAGCAGCCCTGGACAGGCCGTGAACACTGAAGCTTTCTTT. This chain joins TRBV5-1 and TRBJ1-1; 7 bases fit TRBD1. Germline V gives CDR1 SGHRS, CDR2 YFSETQ. Germline trimming cut 4 bases from V and 0 bases from J; bases unmatched to any gene: 6. This CDR3 spans 15 amino acids.